This T cell receptor (beta chain) was sequenced for a study of T cell responses to AZD1222 COVID-19 vaccine. General study points: Sampled repertoires all dated from after the peak T cell response.

As to this clone: The target antigen is unknown.

Profiled with immunoSEQ multiplex PCR; TCRdb holds only in-frame clones, not every one. The sample shows around 130,000 clones, 80% to 95% of them seen only once. The V gene end was trimmed by 6 bases and the J gene end by 3 bases; junction bases not matched to a gene: 5. The CDR3 is 15 amino acids. Germline CDR1 reads MDHEN; CDR2 reads SYDVKM. This receptor was obtained from an adult who received the MenACWY meningococcal vaccine as a control. The sample was peripheral blood, taken 28 days after the second dose of the MenACWY control vaccine. This chain uses TRBV28 with TRBJ2-7; 13 nucleotides line up with TRBD2. DNA of the CDR3: TGTGCCAGCAGCCGGGGGACTAGCGGGGACTACGAGCAGTACGTC. Its protein is CASSRGTSGDYEQYV.